Detailed here is one T cell receptor (beta chain). Antigen specificity is unknown. Here immunoSEQ multiplex PCR was the method, and the copy in TCRdb shows in-frame clones only, minus some. In the table there are around 63,000 clones, over 70% of which are singletons. Before any sequencing was done, the ViraFEST assay used viral peptide pools to expand antigen-specific CD4+ T cells. The authors isolated CD4+ T cells after about 10 days of culture. Vaccine recipients had no previous SARS-CoV-2 infection; their nucleocapsid antibodies were negative. A few million PBMC per well received about 9.8 IU/ml IL-2 and approximately 11 ug/ml peptides in culture. Half the medium was swapped for IL-2 medium on days 3 and 7. The data derive from a study of vaccination effects on CD4 cells after COVID-19. Study context: Participants were vaccinated with two doses of either the BNT162b2 or mRNA-1273 vaccine.

Between the trimmed V and J ends, which lost 6 bases and 2 bases, there was a span of 10 bases. The length of the CDR3 is 13 residues. Germline CDR1 reads KGHSH; CDR2 reads LQKENI. Study observations and caveats: Just 1 of 255 vaccine-induced clones in healthy recipients was cross-reactive.

The sequences come from CD4+ T cells from PBMCs cultured with HCoV-OC43 spike peptides, collected before COVID-19 vaccination. The subset denotes: HCoV-OC43 spike overlapping peptide pool stimulation. The rearrangement uses TRBV18 and TRBJ1-2; D is possibly TRBD1 (5 bases). The sequence came from a human donor who received a COVID-19 vaccine. The CDR3 region has the DNA TGTGCCAGCTCCAGCGACAGCAACTATGGCTACACCTTC. It yields the protein CASSSDSNYGYTF.